This TCR beta chain emerged from a study of CD8 T cells in Susac syndrome. The study's findings and limits: The relatively small number of individuals in the TCR sequencing and HLA analysis was acknowledged by the study.

In regard to this clonotype: As yet, its antigen is unknown.

The CDR3 contains 14 residues. The germline gives CDR1 SNHLY, CDR2 FYNNEI. V shed 8 bases and J shed 0 bases, with 14 bases lying between them. cDNA came from around 0.54 to 1 ug RNA primed by random hexamers. A multiplex approach, immunoSEQ multiplex PCR, amplified TCR beta CDR3 across 54 Vbeta and 13 Jbeta. TCRdb ran MiXCR on the immunoSEQ multiplex PCR reads and lists one entry per CDR3 protein. The table lists nearly 200,000 distinct CDR3 sequences, about 95% of them singletons, with about 0.087% in the top ten. Sequencing of TCR beta was undertaken in CD8+ and CD4+ T cells derived from blood. TEMRA cells were FACS-enriched, while CD8+ and CD4+ T cells were negatively isolated.

The sample comprised CD4+ T cells from PBMCs. The genes are TRBV2 and TRBJ2-7; the D is unclear. This TCR came from a human donor with multiple sclerosis. CDR3 protein: CASRSREDSYEQYF. In nucleotides, the CDR3 is TGTGCCAGCCGGTCTAGAGAGGACTCCTACGAGCAGTACTTC.